The next 9 T cell receptor beta chains were all read from a single sample in a study of Tregs in tolerant kidney transplant recipients. TCRdb keeps only in-frame clones here, not all; method: immunoSEQ multiplex PCR. Recorded here are about 15,000 clones; the top ten clones represent about 4%. Recipients received nonmyeloablative bone marrow transplants from related graft donors, with transient mixed chimerism. The sample in question was CD4+ T cells from blood (PBMCs), obtained 12 months after the transplant. Every receptor here comes from a human patient who received a combined kidney and bone marrow transplant. Some T cells may originate from the graft donor.

The CDR3 bases that were read are TGCAGTGCTAGACTCCCGACAGGGATCACTGAA. It specifies CSARLPTGITE. In full, the CDR3 reads CSARLPTGITEAFF. The chain combines TRBV20-1 with TRBJ1-1, with TRBD1 matching over 7 bases. The read halts 3 residues ahead of the CDR3 end, with the missing end drawn from the germline J gene. CDR1 is DFQATT and CDR2 is SNEGSKA in the germline V gene (reference sequence). V trimming: 2 bases; J trimming: 4 bases; junction bases outside the gene matches: 7. The CDR3 runs 14 residues.

A remark on this clone: Sequencing ends 3 residues short of the CDR3 end; the germline J gene provides the rest. The chain couples TRBV28 to TRBJ2-3, with TRBD2 matching over 8 bases. CDR3 length equals 16 residues. The junction had 7 bases not matched to a gene; V was cut back by 3 bases and J by 2 bases. Germline V gives CDR1 MDHEN, CDR2 SYDVKM. CDR3 sequence: CASSFSSGPYTDTQYF. Partial CDR3 DNA: TGTGCCAGCAGTTTTTCTAGCGGGCCGTACACAGATACG.

This clone is deemed medium-sized by its frequency. The sequenced fragment ends 3 residues before the CDR3 boundary, so the rest is inferred from the germline J gene. The V gene is TRBV4-1, the J gene TRBJ1-4; 8 bases line up with TRBD1. Unmatched junction bases numbered 10, after V lost 0 bases and J lost 10 bases. Germline V gives CDR1 MGHRA, CDR2 YSYEKL. This CDR3 spans 16 amino acids. The CDR3 region is CASSQEEVRGQGKLFF. The covered CDR3 bases are TGCGCCAGCAGCCAAGAGGAGGTCAGGGGGCAGGGAAAA.

A note on this clone: The read stops 3 residues short of the end of the CDR3; the missing end is completed from the germline J gene. V usage is TRBV6-2 or TRBV6-3 and J usage is TRBJ2-3, with 13 bases lining up with TRBD2. This CDR3 is built from 15 residues. Germline V lookup: CDR1 MNHEY, CDR2 SVGEGT. J gave up 4 bases and V 8 bases, and 6 bases lay outside the gene matches. The CDR3 sequence is CASSRLAGGADTQYF. Incomplete CDR3 DNA: TGTGCCAGCTCGAGACTAGCGGGAGGTGCAGATACG.

To note about this clone: The sequence runs out 3 residues before the end of the CDR3; the remainder is reconstructed from the germline J gene. The rearrangement links TRBV5-1 to TRBJ2-5; tentatively, D is TRBD1 (5 bases). The V gene lost 0 bases and the J gene lost 5 bases, with 11 bases spanning the gap. The CDR3 is made up of 14 amino acids. In germline, CDR1 is SGHRS, CDR2 YFSETQ. The part of the CDR3 DNA that was read is TGCGCCAGCAGCTTGGATAGGGGTAGGGAGACC. It specifies CASSLDRGRET. The whole CDR3 protein reads CASSLDRGRETQYF.

With respect to this clone: The CDR3 end is not reached by the read, which stops 3 residues before it; the germline J gene fills it in. The same CDR3 can be traced to other DNA sequences in this sample. The V gene is TRBV6-1, the J gene TRBJ1-4; D not resolved. In germline, CDR1 is MNHNS, CDR2 SASEGT. This CDR3 region has 15 residues. V lost 2 bases and J 8 bases, leaving 15 bases between the germline ends. Partial CDR3 DNA: TGTGCCAGCAGTGAACCCCTGGCTGGTTGGGAAAAA. Amino acid sequence: CASSEPLAGWEK. The entire CDR3 protein reads CASSEPLAGWEKLFF.

Of note for this clone: The CDR3 end falls 3 residues outside the read, so it is completed with the germline J gene. The chain links TRBV19 to TRBJ2-5; tentative D call: TRBD2 (5 bases). Trimming removed 2 bases from V and 5 bases from J, with 9 bases in between. Germline V lookup: CDR1 LNHDA, CDR2 SQIVND (reference sequence). The CDR3 runs to 13 residues. CDR3 DNA, as far as it was read: TGTGCCAGTAGTATAATCCGGGGTGAGACC. It is translated as CASSIIRGET. Given in full, the CDR3 is CASSIIRGETQYF.

As concerns this clone: The read comes to an end 3 residues before the CDR3 does, leaving the germline J gene to fill in the end. This sequence joins TRBV20-1 and TRBJ2-5; D is perhaps TRBD2 (5 bases). V was clipped by 8 bases and J by 2 bases, with 18 bases between them. Germline V lookup: CDR1 DFQATT, CDR2 SNEGSKA (reference sequence). This CDR3 spans 14 amino acids. CDR3 bases read: TGCAGTTCTCCCGTACCCCAGCGGCAAGAGACC. This codes for CSSPVPQRQET. The full CDR3 sequence reads CSSPVPQRQETQYF.

The CDR3 DNA, read in part, is TGTGCCAGCAGTTACGGCCGACAGGGGAGCCGTGACAATGAG. This gives the protein CASSYGRQGSRDNE. The entire CDR3 sequence reads CASSYGRQGSRDNEQFF. V usage is TRBV2 and J usage is TRBJ2-1; 8 bases line up with TRBD1. From the germline J gene comes the end of the CDR3, since the read stops 3 residues before it. This CDR3 has 17 amino acids. From germline, CDR1 is SNHLY and CDR2 FYNNEI. The junction had 14 bases not matched to a gene; V was cut back by 5 bases and J by 5 bases.